The source of this T cell receptor (beta chain) is a study of T cell responses to AZD1222 COVID-19 vaccine. Overall study results and limits: Nearly half of unique spike-specific TCRs reportedly avoided B.1.351 and B.1.1.7 mutated regions. Clonal diversity was possibly underestimated, and white British individuals and females predominated among donors. Spike-wide vaccine-associated CD4 TCRs dominated at 160-218 and 743-854.

The CDR3 has 15 amino acids. Germline V CDR1 and CDR2: LGHNA, YNFKEQ. Trimming at V came to 4 bases and at J to 4 bases, leaving 5 bases not matched to a gene. Worth noting for this clone: What it binds is not known.

The protocol was immunoSEQ multiplex PCR, while the TCRdb copy is restricted to in-frame clones and leaves out a portion. The data hold more than 150,000 clones, with 90% observed a single time. This receptor was taken from an adult in good health. The chain uses TRBV4-2 and TRBJ2-1, with 9 bases aligning to TRBD2. This specimen consisted of peripheral blood, obtained on day 0 of AZD1222 vaccination. CDR3 in DNA: TGTGCCAGCAGCCCCGGGACTAGCCAATACAATGAGCAGTTCTTC. The encoded protein is CASSPGTSQYNEQFF.